This TCR beta chain emerged from a study of brain T cells in children with intractable seizures. The CDR3 runs to 15 residues. The germline V gene has CDR1 LNHNV and CDR2 YYDKDF (reference sequence). After removal of 0 bases from V and 6 bases from J, the junction contained 6 bases not matched to a gene. Repertoires were generated with immunoSEQ multiplex PCR, while TCRdb's copy carries only in-frame clones and drops some. In the table there are 110,000 or so clones, 85% to 95% of which are singletons. Concerning this clone: The antigen remains unidentified.

Findings and caveats of the study: Patients' HCMV serostatus was unknown; virus specificity rests on CDR3 similarity alone. Clones missing pre-surgery may reflect undersampling of that blood sample.

Only cases whose brain tissue showed the highest T cell transcript signatures were sequenced. Patients received at least one anti-epileptic drug before surgery. The genes are TRBV15 and TRBJ1-2, with TRBD1 matching 8 bases. This receptor was identified in a boy under two years old with hemimegalencephaly and intractable seizures. The input for sequencing was peripheral blood, taken at surgery. The CDR3 nucleotides read TGTGCCACCAGCAGAGATCGGGTGACAGGGGATGGCTACACCTTC. It encodes CATSRDRVTGDGYTF.